The text below deals with one T cell receptor (beta chain). TCRdb's table, derived via immunoSEQ multiplex PCR, lists solely in-frame clones and lacks some. This table has roughly 400,000 clones, more than 70% appearing once. These data come from a study of blood T cell repertoires in COVID-19. The germline V gene encodes CDR1 SGHTA and CDR2 FQGNSA. There are 13 residues in the CDR3. V was clipped by 5 bases and J by 7 bases, with 15 bases between them. This sequence was found in an older woman with COVID-19, enrolled during active disease. The V gene is TRBV7-2, the J gene TRBJ2-7; tentative D call: TRBD1 (6 bases). The sample was peripheral blood. The CDR3 coding sequence is TGTGCCAGCAGCCCGACAGGACCGAAAGAGCAGTACTTC. Amino acid sequence: CASSPTGPKEQYF.